This T cell receptor (beta chain) is from a study of shared clonotypes between healthy human individuals. Of note for this clone: The sample carries other DNA sequences with the same CDR3.

TCRdb's table, derived via immunoSEQ multiplex PCR, lists solely in-frame clones and lacks some. The sample comprises around 2,100,000 clones, around 96% of which are singletons, and 1.2% rests with the top ten. Naive CD8 cells comprised CD45RO-negative, CCR7-positively selected cells, excluding terminally differentiated effector memory CD45RA+ cells. Only Caucasian adults living in Nashville, Tennessee made up the donor group. The source is a man between 18 and 29 years old in good health. The sequenced sample was naive CD8+ T cells sorted from blood.

The CDR3 spells CASSLGGSSGNTIYF. In nucleotides, the CDR3 is TGTGCCAGCAGCTTAGGGGGCTCTTCTGGAAACACCATATATTTT. V gene TRBV7-6 combines with J gene TRBJ1-3, with D perhaps matching TRBD1 (5 bases). Trimming shortened V by 1 base and J by 1 base, and 8 bases separated the two germline ends. The CDR3 loop spans 15 amino acids. CDR1 and CDR2 from the germline V gene are SGHVS and FNYEAQ. The whole variable domain, filled in from reference TRBV7-6 and TRBJ1-3, reads GAGVSQSPRYKVTKRGQDVALRCDPISGHVSLYWYRQALGQGPEFLTYFNYEAQQDKSGLPNDRFSAERPEGSISTLTIQRTEQRDSAMYRCASSLGGSSGNTIYFGEGSWLTVV.